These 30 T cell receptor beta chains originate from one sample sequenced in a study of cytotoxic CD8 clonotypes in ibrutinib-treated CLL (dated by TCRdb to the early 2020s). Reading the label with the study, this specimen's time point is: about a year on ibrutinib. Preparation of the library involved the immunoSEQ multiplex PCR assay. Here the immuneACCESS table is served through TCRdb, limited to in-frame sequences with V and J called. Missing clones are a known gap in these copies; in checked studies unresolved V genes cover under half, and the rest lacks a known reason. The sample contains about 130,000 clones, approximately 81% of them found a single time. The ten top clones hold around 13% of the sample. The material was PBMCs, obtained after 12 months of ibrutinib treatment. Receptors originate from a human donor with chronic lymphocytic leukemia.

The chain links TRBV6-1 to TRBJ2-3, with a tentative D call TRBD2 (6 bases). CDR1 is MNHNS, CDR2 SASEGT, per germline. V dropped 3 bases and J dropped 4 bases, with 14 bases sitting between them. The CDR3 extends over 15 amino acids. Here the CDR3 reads CASSDKTSAADTQYF. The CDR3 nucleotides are TGTGCCAGCAGTGATAAGACTAGTGCCGCAGATACGCAGTATTTT.

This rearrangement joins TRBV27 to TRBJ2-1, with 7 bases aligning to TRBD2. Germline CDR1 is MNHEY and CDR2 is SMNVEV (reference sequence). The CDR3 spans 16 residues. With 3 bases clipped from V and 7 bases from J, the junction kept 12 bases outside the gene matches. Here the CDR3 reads CASSFFREGPWNEQFF. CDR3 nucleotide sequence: TGTGCCAGCAGTTTTTTTAGGGAGGGCCCTTGGAATGAGCAGTTCTTC.

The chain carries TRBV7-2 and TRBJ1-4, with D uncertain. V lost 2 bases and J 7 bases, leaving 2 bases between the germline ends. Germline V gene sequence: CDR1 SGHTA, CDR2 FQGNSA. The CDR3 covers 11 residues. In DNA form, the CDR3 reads TGTGCCAGCAGCTTATCTGAAAAACTGTTTTTT. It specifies CASSLSEKLFF.

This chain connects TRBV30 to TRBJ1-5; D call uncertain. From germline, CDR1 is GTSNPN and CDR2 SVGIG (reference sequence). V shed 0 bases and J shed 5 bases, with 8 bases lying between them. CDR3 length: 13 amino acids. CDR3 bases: TGTGCCTGGAGTGTACCGAGCCATCAGCCCCAGCATTTT. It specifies CAWSVPSHQPQHF.

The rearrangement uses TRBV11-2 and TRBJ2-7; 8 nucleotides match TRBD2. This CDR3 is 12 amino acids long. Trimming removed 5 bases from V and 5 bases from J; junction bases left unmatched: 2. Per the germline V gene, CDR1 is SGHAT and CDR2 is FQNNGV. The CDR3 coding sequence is TGTGCCAGCAGCCCACTAGCGGACGAGCAGTACTTC. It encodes CASSPLADEQYF.

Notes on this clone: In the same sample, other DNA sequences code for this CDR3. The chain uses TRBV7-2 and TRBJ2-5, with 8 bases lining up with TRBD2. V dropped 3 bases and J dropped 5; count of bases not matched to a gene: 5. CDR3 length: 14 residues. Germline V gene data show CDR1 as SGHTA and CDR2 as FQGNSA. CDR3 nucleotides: TGTGCCAGCAGCTTGAGCGGGAGTTATGAGACCCAGTACTTC. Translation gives CASSLSGSYETQYF.

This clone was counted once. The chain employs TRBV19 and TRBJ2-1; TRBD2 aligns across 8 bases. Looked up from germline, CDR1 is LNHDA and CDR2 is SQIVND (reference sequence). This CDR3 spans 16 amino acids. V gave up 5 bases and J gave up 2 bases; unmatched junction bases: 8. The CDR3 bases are TGTGCCAGTAGTCGAAGCGGGAGTAGGACCTACAATGAGCAGTTCTTC. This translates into CASSRSGSRTYNEQFF. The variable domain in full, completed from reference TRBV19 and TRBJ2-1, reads DGGITQSPKYLFRKEGQNVTLSCEQNLNHDAMYWYRQDPGQGLRLIYYSQIVNDFQKGDIAEGYSVSREKKESFPLTVTSAQKNPTAFYLCASSRSGSRTYNEQFFGPGTRLTVL.

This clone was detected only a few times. The DNA for the CDR3 is TGTGCCAGCAGCTTAGGGATACGGGCCTCCGAAAAACTGTTTTTT. It codes for CASSLGIRASEKLFF. The V gene is TRBV7-9, the J gene TRBJ1-4; D gene unclear. Germline-derived CDR1 and CDR2 are SEHNR and FQNEAQ (reference sequence). V lost 1 base to trimming and J lost 8 bases, with 14 bases between them. This CDR3 comprises 15 residues.

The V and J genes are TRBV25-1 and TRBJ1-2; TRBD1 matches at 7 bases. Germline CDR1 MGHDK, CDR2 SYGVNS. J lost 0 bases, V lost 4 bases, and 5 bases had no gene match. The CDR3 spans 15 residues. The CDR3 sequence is CASSVTGEANYGYTF. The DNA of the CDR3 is TGTGCCAGCAGTGTTACAGGGGAAGCTAACTATGGCTACACCTTC.

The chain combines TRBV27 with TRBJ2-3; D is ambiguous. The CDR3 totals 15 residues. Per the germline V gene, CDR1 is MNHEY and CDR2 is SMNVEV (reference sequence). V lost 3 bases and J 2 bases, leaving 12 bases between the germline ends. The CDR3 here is CASSFVGSTTDTQYF. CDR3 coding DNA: TGTGCCAGCAGTTTTGTGGGATCTACCACAGATACGCAGTATTTT.

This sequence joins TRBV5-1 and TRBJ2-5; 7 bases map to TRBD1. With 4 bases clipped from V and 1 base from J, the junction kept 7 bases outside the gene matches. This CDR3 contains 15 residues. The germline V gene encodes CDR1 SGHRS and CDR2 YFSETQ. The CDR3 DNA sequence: TGCGCCAGCAGCACAGGGGACAGAGGCCAAGAGACCCAGTACTTC. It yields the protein CASSTGDRGQETQYF.

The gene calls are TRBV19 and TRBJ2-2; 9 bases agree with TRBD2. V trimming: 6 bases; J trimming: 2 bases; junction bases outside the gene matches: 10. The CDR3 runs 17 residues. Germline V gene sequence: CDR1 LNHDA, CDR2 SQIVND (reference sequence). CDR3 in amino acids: CASSHWVAGDNTGELFF. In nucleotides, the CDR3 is TGTGCCAGTAGCCATTGGGTAGCGGGAGACAACACCGGGGAGCTGTTTTTT.

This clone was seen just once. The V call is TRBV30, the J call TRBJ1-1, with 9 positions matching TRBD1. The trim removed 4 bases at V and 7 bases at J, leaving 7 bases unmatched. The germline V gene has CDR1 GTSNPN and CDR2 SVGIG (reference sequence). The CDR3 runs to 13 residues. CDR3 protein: CAWTLGTGSEAFF. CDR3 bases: TGTGCCTGGACCCTAGGGACAGGGAGTGAAGCTTTCTTT.

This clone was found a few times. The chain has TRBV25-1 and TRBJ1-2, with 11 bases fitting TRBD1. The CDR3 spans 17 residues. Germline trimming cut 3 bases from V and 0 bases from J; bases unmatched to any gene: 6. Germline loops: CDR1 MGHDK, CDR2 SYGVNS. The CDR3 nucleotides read TGTGCCAGCAGTGACCCGGGACAGGGGGAACCTAACTATGGCTACACCTTC. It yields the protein CASSDPGQGEPNYGYTF.

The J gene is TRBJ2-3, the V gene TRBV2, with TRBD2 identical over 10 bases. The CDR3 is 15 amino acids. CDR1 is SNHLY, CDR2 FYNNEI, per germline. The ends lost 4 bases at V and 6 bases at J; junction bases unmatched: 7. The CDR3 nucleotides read TGTGCCAGCAGTGGTCTAGCGGGAGTTTCCGATACGCAGTATTTT. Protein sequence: CASSGLAGVSDTQYF.

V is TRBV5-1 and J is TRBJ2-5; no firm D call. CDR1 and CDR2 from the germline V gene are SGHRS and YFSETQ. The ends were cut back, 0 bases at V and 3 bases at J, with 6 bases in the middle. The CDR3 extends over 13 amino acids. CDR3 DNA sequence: TGCGCCAGCAGCTTGGCAGGAAAAGAGACCCAGTACTTC. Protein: CASSLAGKETQYF.

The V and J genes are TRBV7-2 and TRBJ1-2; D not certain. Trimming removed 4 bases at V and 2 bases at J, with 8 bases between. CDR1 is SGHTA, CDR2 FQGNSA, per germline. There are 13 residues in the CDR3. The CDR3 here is CASSSYTNYGYTF. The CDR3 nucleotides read TGTGCCAGCAGCTCTTACACGAACTATGGCTACACCTTC.

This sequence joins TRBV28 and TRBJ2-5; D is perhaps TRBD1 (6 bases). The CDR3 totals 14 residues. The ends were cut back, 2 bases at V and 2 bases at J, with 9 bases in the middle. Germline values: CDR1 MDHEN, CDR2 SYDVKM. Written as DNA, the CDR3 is TGTGCCAGCAGTTTACCAGGGGCTCAAGAGACCCAGTACTTC. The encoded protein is CASSLPGAQETQYF.

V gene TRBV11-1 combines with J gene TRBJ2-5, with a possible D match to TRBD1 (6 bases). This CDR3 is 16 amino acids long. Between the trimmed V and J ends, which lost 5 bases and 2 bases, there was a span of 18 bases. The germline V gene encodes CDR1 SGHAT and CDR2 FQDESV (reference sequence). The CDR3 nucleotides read TGTGCCAGCAGCAACATGCTTAAGGGGGAACAAGAGACCCAGTACTTC. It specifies CASSNMLKGEQETQYF.

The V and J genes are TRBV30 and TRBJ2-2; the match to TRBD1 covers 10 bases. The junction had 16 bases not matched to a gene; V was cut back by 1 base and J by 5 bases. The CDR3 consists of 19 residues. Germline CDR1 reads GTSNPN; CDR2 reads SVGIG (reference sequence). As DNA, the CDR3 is TGTGCCTGGAGTGCTACCCAAAGACAGGGGGCGCAATTTACCGGGGAGCTGTTTTTT. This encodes CAWSATQRQGAQFTGELFF. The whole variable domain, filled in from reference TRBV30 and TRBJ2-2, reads SQTIHQWPATLVQPVGSPLSLECTVEGTSNPNLYWYRQAAGRGLQLLFYSVGIGQISSEVPQNLSASRPQDRQFILSSKKLLLSDSGFYLCAWSATQRQGAQFTGELFFGEGSRLTVL.

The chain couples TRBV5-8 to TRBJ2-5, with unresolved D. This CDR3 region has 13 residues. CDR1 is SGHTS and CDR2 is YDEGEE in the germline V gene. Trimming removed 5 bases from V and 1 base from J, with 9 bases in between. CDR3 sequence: CASRSKGQETQYF. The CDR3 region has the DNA TGTGCCAGCAGGTCAAAGGGCCAAGAGACCCAGTACTTC.

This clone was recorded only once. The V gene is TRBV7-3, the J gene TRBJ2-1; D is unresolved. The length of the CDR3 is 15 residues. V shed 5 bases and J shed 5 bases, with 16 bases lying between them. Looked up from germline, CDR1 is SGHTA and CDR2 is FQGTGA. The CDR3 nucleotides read TGTGCCAGCAGCCCCATGGTGGGGATGAACAATGAGCAGTTCTTC. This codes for CASSPMVGMNNEQFF.

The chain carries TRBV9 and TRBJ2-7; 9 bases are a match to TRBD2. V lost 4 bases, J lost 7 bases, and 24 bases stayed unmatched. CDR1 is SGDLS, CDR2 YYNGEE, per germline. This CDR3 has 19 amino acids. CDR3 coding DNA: TGTGCCAGCAGCTCCCCGGTCTCTTCTAGCGGGACTTTCTCTCGGGAGCAGTACTTC. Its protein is CASSSPVSSSGTFSREQYF. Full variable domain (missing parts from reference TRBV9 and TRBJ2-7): DSGVTQTPKHLITATGQRVTLRCSPRSGDLSVYWYQQSLDQGLQFLIQYYNGEERAKGNILERFSAQQFPDLHSELNLSSLELGDSALYFCASSSPVSSSGTFSREQYFGPGTRLTVT.

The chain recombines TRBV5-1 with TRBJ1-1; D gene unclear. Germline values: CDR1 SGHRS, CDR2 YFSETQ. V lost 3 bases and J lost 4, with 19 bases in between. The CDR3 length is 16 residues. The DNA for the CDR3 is TGCGCCAGCAGCTCGGACCCCGGGCGGCTCGCCACTGAAGCTTTCTTT. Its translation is CASSSDPGRLATEAFF.

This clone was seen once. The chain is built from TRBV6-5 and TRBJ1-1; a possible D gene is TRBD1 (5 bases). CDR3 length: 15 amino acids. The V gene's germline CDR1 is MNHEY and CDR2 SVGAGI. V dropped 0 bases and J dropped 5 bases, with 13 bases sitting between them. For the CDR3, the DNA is TGTGCCAGCAGTTACTCTTTAGCCAGGGAGACTGAAGCTTTCTTT. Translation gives CASSYSLARETEAFF.

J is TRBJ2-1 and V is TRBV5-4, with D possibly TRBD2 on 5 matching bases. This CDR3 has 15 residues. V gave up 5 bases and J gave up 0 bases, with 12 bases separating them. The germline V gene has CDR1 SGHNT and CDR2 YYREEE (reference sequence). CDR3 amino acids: CASSWESFSYNEQFF. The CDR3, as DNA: TGTGCCAGCAGTTGGGAGTCTTTCTCCTACAATGAGCAGTTCTTC.

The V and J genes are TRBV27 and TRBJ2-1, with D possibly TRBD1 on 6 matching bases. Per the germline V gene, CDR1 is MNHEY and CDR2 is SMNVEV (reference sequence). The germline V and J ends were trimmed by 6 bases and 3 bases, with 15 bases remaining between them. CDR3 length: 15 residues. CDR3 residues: CASSPQGTGYNEQFF. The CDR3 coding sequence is TGTGCCAGCAGCCCACAGGGAACTGGCTACAATGAGCAGTTCTTC.

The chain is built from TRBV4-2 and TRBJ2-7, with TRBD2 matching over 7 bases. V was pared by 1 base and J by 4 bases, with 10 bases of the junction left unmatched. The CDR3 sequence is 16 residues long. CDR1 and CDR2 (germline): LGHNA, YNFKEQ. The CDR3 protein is CASSQALSGIVYEQYF. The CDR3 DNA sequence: TGTGCCAGCAGCCAAGCTTTAAGCGGGATAGTATACGAGCAGTACTTC.

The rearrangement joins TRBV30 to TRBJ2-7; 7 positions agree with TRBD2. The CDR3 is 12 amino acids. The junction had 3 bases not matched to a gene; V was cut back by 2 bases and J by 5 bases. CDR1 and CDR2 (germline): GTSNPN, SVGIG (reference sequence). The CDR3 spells CAWSRGRDEQYF. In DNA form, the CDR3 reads TGTGCCTGGAGTCGGGGGAGGGACGAGCAGTACTTC.

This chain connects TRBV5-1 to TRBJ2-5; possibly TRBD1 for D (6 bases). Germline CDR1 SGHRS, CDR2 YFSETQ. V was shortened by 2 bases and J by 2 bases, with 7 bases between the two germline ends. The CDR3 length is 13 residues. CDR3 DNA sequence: TGCGCCAGCAGCTTTCAGGGGCAAGAGACCCAGTACTTC. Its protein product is CASSFQGQETQYF.